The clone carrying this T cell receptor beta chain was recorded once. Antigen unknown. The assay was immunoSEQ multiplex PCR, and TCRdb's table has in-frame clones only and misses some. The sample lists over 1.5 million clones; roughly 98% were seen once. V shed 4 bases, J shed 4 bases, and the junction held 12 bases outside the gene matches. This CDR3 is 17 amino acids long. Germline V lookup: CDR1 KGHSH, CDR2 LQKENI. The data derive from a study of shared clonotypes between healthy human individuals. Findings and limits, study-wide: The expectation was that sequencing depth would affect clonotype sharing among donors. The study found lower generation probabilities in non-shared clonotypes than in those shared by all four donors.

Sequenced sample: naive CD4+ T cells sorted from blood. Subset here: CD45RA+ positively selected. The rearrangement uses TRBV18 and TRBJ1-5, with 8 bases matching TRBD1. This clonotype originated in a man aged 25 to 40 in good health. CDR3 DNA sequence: TGTGCCAGCTCACGGATTGGAGCCGGGACAGGTAATCAGCCCCAGCATTTT. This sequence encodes CASSRIGAGTGNQPQHF. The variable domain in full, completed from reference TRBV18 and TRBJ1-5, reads NAGVMQNPRHLVRRRGQEARLRCSPMKGHSHVYWYRQLPEEGLKFMVYLQKENIIDESGMPKERFSAEFPKEGPSILRIQQVVRGDSAAYFCASSRIGAGTGNQPQHFGDGTRLSIL.